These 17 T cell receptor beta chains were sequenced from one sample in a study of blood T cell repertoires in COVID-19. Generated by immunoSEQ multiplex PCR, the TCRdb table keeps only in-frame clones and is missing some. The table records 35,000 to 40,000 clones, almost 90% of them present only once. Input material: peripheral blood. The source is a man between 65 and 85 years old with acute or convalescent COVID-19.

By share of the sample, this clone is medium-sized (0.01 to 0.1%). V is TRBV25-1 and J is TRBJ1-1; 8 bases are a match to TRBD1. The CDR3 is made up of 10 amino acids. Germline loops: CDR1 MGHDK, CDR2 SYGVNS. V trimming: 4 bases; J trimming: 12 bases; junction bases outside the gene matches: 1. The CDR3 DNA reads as TGTGCCAGCAGTGGGACAGGGACTTTCTTT. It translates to CASSGTGTFF.

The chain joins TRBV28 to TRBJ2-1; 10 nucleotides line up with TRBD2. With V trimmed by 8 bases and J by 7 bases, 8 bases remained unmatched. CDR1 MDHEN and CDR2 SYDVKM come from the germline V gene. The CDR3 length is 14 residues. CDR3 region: CASPSASGRNEQFF. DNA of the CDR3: TGTGCCAGCCCCTCGGCTAGCGGGAGAAATGAGCAGTTCTTC.

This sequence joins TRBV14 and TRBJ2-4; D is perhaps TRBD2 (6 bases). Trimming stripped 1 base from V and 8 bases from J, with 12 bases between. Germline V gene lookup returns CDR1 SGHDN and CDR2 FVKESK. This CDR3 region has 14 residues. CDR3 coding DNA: TGTGCCAGCAGCCAAGTAGGAGGGGTGGACATTCAGTACTTC. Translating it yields CASSQVGGVDIQYF.

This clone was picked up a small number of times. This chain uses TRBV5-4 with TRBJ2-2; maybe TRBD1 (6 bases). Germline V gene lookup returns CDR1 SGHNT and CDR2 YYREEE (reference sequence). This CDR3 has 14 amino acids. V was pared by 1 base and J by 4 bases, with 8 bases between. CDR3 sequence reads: CASSLNRATGELFF. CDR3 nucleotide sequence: TGTGCCAGCAGCTTGAACAGGGCCACCGGGGAGCTGTTTTTT.

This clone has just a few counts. The CDR3 bases are TGTGCCAGCAGGCGCGATCCGGGACAGGGGGACACTGAAGCTTTCTTT. Translating it yields CASRRDPGQGDTEAFF. The gene calls are TRBV28 and TRBJ1-1, with 11 bases fitting TRBD1. Germline loops: CDR1 MDHEN, CDR2 SYDVKM. Germline trimming cut 6 bases from V and 3 bases from J; bases unmatched to any gene: 9. This CDR3 contains 16 residues.

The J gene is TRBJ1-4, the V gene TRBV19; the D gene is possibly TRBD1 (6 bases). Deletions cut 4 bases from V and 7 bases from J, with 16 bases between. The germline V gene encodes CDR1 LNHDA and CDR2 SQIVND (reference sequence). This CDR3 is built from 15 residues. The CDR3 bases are TGTGCCAGTAGTACCTCACAGGGCTACATTGAAAAACTGTTTTTT. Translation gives CASSTSQGYIEKLFF.

The CDR3 DNA reads TGTGCCAGCACCCCTCACGAGGGTCCAGGGGCCAACGTCCTGACTTTC. Its translation: CASTPHEGPGANVLTF. This chain joins TRBV28 and TRBJ2-6; perhaps TRBD2 as D (5 bases). The V gene's germline CDR1 is MDHEN and CDR2 SYDVKM. The CDR3 is 16 residues long. With 7 bases removed from V and 4 bases from J, the gap between germline ends came to 17 bases.

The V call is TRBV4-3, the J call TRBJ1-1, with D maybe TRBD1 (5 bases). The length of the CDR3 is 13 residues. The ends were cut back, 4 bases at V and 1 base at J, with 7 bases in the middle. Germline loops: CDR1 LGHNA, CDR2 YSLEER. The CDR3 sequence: CASSRDRNTEAFF. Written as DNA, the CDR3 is TGCGCCAGCAGCCGTGACAGGAACACTGAAGCTTTCTTT.

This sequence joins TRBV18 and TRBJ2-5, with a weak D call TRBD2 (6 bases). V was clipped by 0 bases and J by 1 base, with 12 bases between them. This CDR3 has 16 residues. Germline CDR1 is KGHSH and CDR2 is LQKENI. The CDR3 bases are TGTGCCAGCTCACCACCGGTGGGTAGCGGCCAAGAGACCCAGTACTTC. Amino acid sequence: CASSPPVGSGQETQYF.

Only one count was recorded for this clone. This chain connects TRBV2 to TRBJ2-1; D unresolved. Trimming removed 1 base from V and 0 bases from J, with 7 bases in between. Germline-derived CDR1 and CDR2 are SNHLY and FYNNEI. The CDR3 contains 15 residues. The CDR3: CASSEDLSSYNEQFF. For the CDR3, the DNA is TGTGCCAGCAGTGAAGATCTGAGCTCCTACAATGAGCAGTTCTTC. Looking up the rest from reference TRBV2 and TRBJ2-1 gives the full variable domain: EPEVTQTPSHQVTQMGQEVILRCVPISNHLYFYWYRQILGQKVEFLVSFYNNEISEKSEIFDDQFSVERPDGSNFTLKIRSTKLEDSAMYFCASSEDLSSYNEQFFGPGTRLTVL.

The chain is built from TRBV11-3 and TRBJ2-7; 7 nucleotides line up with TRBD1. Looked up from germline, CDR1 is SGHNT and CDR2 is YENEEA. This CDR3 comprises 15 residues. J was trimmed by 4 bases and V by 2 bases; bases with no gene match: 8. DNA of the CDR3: TGTGCCAGCAGCTTAAACAGCGGCAGGGGGTACGAGCAGTACTTC. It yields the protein CASSLNSGRGYEQYF.

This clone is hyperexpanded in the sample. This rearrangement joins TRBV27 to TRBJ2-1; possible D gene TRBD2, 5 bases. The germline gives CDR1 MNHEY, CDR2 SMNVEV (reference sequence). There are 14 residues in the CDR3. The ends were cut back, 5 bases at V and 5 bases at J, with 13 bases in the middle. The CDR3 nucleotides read TGTGCCAGCAGTACCCGAGGGCCCAACAATGAGCAGTTCTTC. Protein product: CASSTRGPNNEQFF.

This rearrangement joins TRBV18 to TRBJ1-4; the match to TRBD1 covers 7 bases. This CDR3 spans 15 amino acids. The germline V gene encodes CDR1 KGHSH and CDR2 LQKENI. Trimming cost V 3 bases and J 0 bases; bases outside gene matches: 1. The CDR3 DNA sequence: TGTGCCAGCTCACCGGACAGGTCAACTAATGAAAAACTGTTTTTT. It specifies CASSPDRSTNEKLFF.

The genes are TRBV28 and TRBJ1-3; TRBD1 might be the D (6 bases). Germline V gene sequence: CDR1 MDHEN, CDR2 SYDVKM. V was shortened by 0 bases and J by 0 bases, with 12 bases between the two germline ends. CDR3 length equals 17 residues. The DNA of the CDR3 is TGTGCCAGCAGTTTATGGACAGGTCAAAGCTCTGGAAACACCATATATTTT. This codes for CASSLWTGQSSGNTIYF.

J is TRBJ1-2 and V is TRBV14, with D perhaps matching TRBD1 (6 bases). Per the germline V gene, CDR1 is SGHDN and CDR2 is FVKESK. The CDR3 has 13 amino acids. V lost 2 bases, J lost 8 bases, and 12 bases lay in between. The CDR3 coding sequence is TGTGCCAGCAGCCAACGCAGGGGAAACGGCTACACCTTC. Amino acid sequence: CASSQRRGNGYTF.

The CDR3, as DNA: TGTGCCAGCAGTAACCACCCAGGTGATCAAGAGACCCAGTACTTC. It specifies CASSNHPGDQETQYF. The chain uses TRBV28 and TRBJ2-5; D remains ambiguous. Germline V CDR1 and CDR2: MDHEN, SYDVKM. V lost 5 bases and J lost 2, with 15 bases in between. This CDR3 comprises 15 residues.

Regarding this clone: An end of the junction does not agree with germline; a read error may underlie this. CDR3 coding DNA: TGTGCCAGCAGCCGGGACAACGAGCAGTTCTTC. Residues: CASSRDNEQFF. V and J are TRBV2 and TRBJ2-1; weak D call: TRBD1 (6 bases). Looked up from germline, CDR1 is SNHLY and CDR2 is FYNNEI. The length of the CDR3 is 11 residues. Complete variable domain (other parts from reference TRBV2 and TRBJ2-1): EPEVTQTPSHQVTQMGQEVILRCVPISNHLYFYWYRQILGQKVEFLVSFYNNEISEKSEIFDDQFSVERPDGSNFTLKIRSTKLEDSAMYFCASSRDNEQFFGPGTRLTVL.